This note documents a single T cell receptor (beta chain) sequence. Its antigen is not known. This entry belongs to a study of cytomegalovirus exposure and HLA in healthy donors. At the level of the study: In a later analysis, the approximately 120 validation repertoires were reported to have used the same platform as the roughly 610 first-cohort repertoires.

General study points: Reportedly, cytomegalovirus status was diagnosed with high sensitivity and specificity. The study listed approximately 160 cytomegalovirus-associated TCR beta chains.

The donors were part of the validation cohort of 120 subjects. That cohort was separate from the first cohort, which comprised 500 to 700 subjects. TCRdb keeps only in-frame clones here, not all; method: immunoSEQ multiplex PCR. The sample includes under 200,000 clones, roughly 81% of them seen just once. Sequencing was performed on PBMCs. This clonotype was obtained from a woman aged 25 to 39 in good health and CMV-seronegative.

Here the CDR3 reads CATEFGQNTEAFF. The CDR3, as DNA: TGTGCGACAGAATTTGGACAGAACACTGAAGCTTTCTTT. The chain employs TRBV6-1 and TRBJ1-1, with a weak D call TRBD1 (5 bases). From germline, CDR1 is MNHNS and CDR2 SASEGT. The CDR3 consists of 13 residues.